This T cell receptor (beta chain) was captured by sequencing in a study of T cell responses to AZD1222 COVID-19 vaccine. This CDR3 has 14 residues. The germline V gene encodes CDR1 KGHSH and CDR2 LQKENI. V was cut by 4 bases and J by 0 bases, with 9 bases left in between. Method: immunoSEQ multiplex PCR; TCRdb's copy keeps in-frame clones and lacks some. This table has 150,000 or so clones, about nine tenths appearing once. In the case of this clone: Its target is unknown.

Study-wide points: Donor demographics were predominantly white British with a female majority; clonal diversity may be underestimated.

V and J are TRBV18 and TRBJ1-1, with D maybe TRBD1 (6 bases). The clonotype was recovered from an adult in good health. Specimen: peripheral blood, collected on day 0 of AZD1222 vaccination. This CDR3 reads CASSLRGVNTEAFF. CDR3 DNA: TGTGCCAGCTCACTGAGGGGGGTGAACACTGAAGCTTTCTTT.